These 17 T cell receptor beta chains originate from one sample sequenced in a study of shared clonotypes between healthy human individuals. Some clones are missing from TCRdb's copy, which holds only in-frame ones; the method was immunoSEQ multiplex PCR. The data contain over 2 million clones, 85% to 95% of them singletons. The specimen sequenced was naive CD4+ T cells sorted from blood. Subset meaning: CD45RA+ positively selected. Receptors originate from a man younger than 30 in good health.

V usage is TRBV18 and J usage is TRBJ2-2; the D is unclear. The V end was cut by 6 bases, the J end by 7 bases, with 15 bases between. In germline, CDR1 is KGHSH, CDR2 LQKENI. This CDR3 spans 14 amino acids. In DNA form, the CDR3 reads TGTGCCAGCTCCCTCTTTGAGCGAGTCGGGGAGCTGTTTTTT. Its translation is CASSLFERVGELFF.

Concerning this clone: Other DNA sequences from this sample encode an identical CDR3 as well. The CDR3 spells CASSLTSSYEQYF. Here the CDR3 DNA reads TGTGCCAGCAGCCTAACGAGCTCCTACGAGCAGTACTTC. The chain combines TRBV7-2 with TRBJ2-7; D gene ambiguous. V dropped 5 bases and J dropped 0 bases, with 8 bases sitting between them. This CDR3 spans 13 amino acids. Germline CDR1 is SGHTA and CDR2 is FQGNSA.

The chain has TRBV7-2 and TRBJ2-7; D is unresolved. CDR3 length: 14 residues. Trimming removed 1 base at V and 0 bases at J, with 7 bases between. Germline CDR1 SGHTA, CDR2 FQGNSA. The CDR3 sequence is CASSLERLSYEQYF. DNA for the CDR3: TGTGCCAGCAGCTTAGAACGCCTCTCCTACGAGCAGTACTTC.

The genes are TRBV4-1 and TRBJ2-1; no clear D. CDR1 MGHRA and CDR2 YSYEKL come from the germline V gene. Trimming stripped 1 base from V and 1 base from J, with 23 bases between. This CDR3 region has 20 residues. The CDR3 protein is CASSQVRLISISLSYNEQFF. CDR3 bases: TGCGCCAGCAGCCAAGTAAGACTGATATCCATTAGCCTTTCCTACAATGAGCAGTTCTTC.

The V gene is TRBV5-1, the J gene TRBJ2-3; D is perhaps TRBD1 (5 bases). This CDR3 is 15 amino acids long. The germline V gene has CDR1 SGHRS and CDR2 YFSETQ. The germline V and J ends were trimmed by 0 bases and 4 bases, with 12 bases remaining between them. As DNA, the CDR3 is TGCGCCAGCAGCTTGGATCAAGGGGCCCCAGATACGCAGTATTTT. Its protein product is CASSLDQGAPDTQYF.

The chain recombines TRBV6-1 with TRBJ1-2, with 7 bases matching TRBD1. J gave up 7 bases and V 2 bases, and 10 bases lay outside the gene matches. The CDR3 spans 15 residues. In germline, CDR1 is MNHNS, CDR2 SASEGT. As DNA, the CDR3 is TGTGCCAGCAGTGAACAGGACAGGCCCGACGGTGGCTACACCTTC. Translation gives CASSEQDRPDGGYTF.

CDR3 in DNA: TGTGCCACCAGCAGTAGAAGTAAAGAGCAGTACTTC. Protein product: CATSSRSKEQYF. The J gene is TRBJ2-7, the V gene TRBV15, with D hard to call. Germline V gene data show CDR1 as LNHNV and CDR2 as YYDKDF (reference sequence). The CDR3 covers 12 residues. Trimming cost V 3 bases and J 7 bases, with 10 bases left between them. The entire variable domain, with the rest obtained from reference TRBV15 and TRBJ2-7, is as follows: DAMVIQNPRYQVTQFGKPVTLSCSQTLNHNVMYWYQQKSSQAPKLLFHYYDKDFNNEADTPDNFQSRRPNTSFCFLDIRSPGLGDTAMYLCATSSRSKEQYFGPGTRLTVT.

The rearrangement joins TRBV2 to TRBJ2-5, with D uncertain. This CDR3 region has 14 residues. CDR1 and CDR2 from the germline V gene are SNHLY and FYNNEI. With 10 bases removed from V and 2 bases from J, the gap between germline ends came to 17 bases. The CDR3 reads CATRRSAYQETQYF. The CDR3 DNA follows: TGTGCCACCAGGCGTTCTGCGTATCAAGAGACCCAGTACTTC.

Turning to this clone: The sample carries other DNA sequences with the same CDR3. This chain connects TRBV2 to TRBJ2-7, with D hard to call. The CDR3 length is 11 residues. Trimming removed 8 bases from V and 1 base from J, with 6 bases in between. The V gene's germline CDR1 is SNHLY and CDR2 FYNNEI. In DNA form, the CDR3 reads TGTGCCAGCTCCTATTCCTACGAGCAGTACTTC. Its protein product is CASSYSYEQYF.

The genes are TRBV7-8 and TRBJ1-3; a weak D match, TRBD1 (5 bases). CDR1 SGHVS and CDR2 FQNEAQ come from the germline V gene. V lost 2 bases and J lost 1, with 9 bases in between. The CDR3 has 15 amino acids. The CDR3 region is CASSLSAGSGNTIYF. Written as DNA, the CDR3 is TGTGCCAGCAGCTTATCGGCAGGGTCTGGAAACACCATATATTTT.

As regards this clone: A much larger clone lies one base from this, so it may be a read error. This sample also contains other DNA sequences that code for the same CDR3. V usage is TRBV9 and J usage is TRBJ1-1; D uncertain. Per the germline V gene, CDR1 is SGDLS and CDR2 is YYNGEE. The V end lost 4 bases, the J end lost 0 bases, and 7 bases lay between the germline ends. The CDR3 extends over 13 amino acids. The CDR3 loop reads CASSSDMNTEAFF. The DNA for the CDR3 is TGTGCCAGCAGCTCAGATATGAACACTGAAGCTTTCTTT.

The V and J genes are TRBV29-1 and TRBJ2-3, with TRBD1 matching over 9 bases. The CDR3 has 14 amino acids. From germline, CDR1 is SQVTM and CDR2 ANQGSEA. Trimming removed 6 bases from V and 3 bases from J; junction bases left unmatched: 7. The CDR3 DNA sequence: TGCAGCGTGACGACAGGGGGAGCGACAGATACGCAGTATTTT. It codes for CSVTTGGATDTQYF.

This clone was seen only once. The sample holds other DNA sequences that translate to the same CDR3. The rearrangement joins TRBV7-6 to TRBJ2-5; D gene uncertain. The CDR3 consists of 12 residues. V lost 1 base, J lost 5 bases, and 5 bases lay in between. CDR1 is SGHVS, CDR2 FNYEAQ, per germline. CDR3: CASSLGVETQYF. The CDR3 nucleotides read TGTGCCAGCAGCTTAGGCGTGGAGACCCAGTACTTC.

The chain couples TRBV7-9 to TRBJ1-3; no definite D call. With 4 bases removed from V and 2 bases from J, the gap between germline ends came to 6 bases. The CDR3 has 13 amino acids. The V gene's germline CDR1 is SEHNR and CDR2 FQNEAQ (reference sequence). In DNA, the CDR3 is TGTGCCAGCAGCTACGGGGCTGGAAACACCATATATTTT. Translating gives CASSYGAGNTIYF.

This chain connects TRBV27 to TRBJ1-5; perhaps TRBD1 as D (5 bases). The CDR3 sequence is 13 residues long. The ends were cut back, 6 bases at V and 3 bases at J, with 9 bases in the middle. Per germline, CDR1 MNHEY and CDR2 SMNVEV (reference sequence). The CDR3, as DNA: TGTGCCAGCAGGGGACCTTACAATCAGCCCCAGCATTTT. This translates into CASRGPYNQPQHF.

A note on this clone: At the DNA level, this CDR3 is encoded by other sequences in the same sample as well. V usage is TRBV14 and J usage is TRBJ1-3; D is ambiguous. The germline V gene encodes CDR1 SGHDN and CDR2 FVKESK. V lost 1 base, J lost 2 bases, and 9 bases lay in between. The CDR3 covers 15 residues. CDR3 sequence: CASSQVGGTGNTIYF. The CDR3 DNA sequence: TGTGCCAGCAGCCAAGTAGGAGGGACTGGAAACACCATATATTTT.

This clone appeared once. This chain connects TRBV30 to TRBJ1-1; D unclear. This CDR3 is 13 amino acids long. Trimming took 1 base from V and 6 from J, leaving 12 bases between them. Germline CDR1 GTSNPN, CDR2 SVGIG (reference sequence). The CDR3 nucleotides read TGTGCCTGGAGTGAAAAGGGAGTCCCTGAAGCTTTCTTT. Translation gives CAWSEKGVPEAFF.